This passage covers 25 T cell receptor beta chains from one sample sequenced in a study of T cell repertoires in cytomegalovirus infection. No antigen has been assigned to these receptors. MiXCR was run by TCRdb on the reads, yielding one entry per CDR3 protein. The repertoire holds 50,000 or so distinct CDR3 sequences, approximately 19% seen once, with 40% to 65% in the top ten. This specimen consisted of CD8+ T cells from cultured PBMCs, obtained from culture after CMV antigen stimulation. These receptors were taken from a human donor in good health (CMV status not recorded). Some clones in this sample may be carry-over from other donors' samples.

The chain couples TRBV4-3 to TRBJ2-1; TRBD2 matches 11 bases. V lost 0 bases, J lost 7 bases, and 2 bases stayed unmatched. Germline-derived CDR1 and CDR2 are LGHNA and YSLEER. The CDR3 has 15 amino acids. The CDR3 protein is CASSQDSGRGNEQFF. The CDR3 coding sequence is TGCGCCAGCAGCCAAGATAGCGGGAGGGGGAATGAGCAGTTCTTC.

Regarding this clonotype: Its ends do not fully match the called genes, so a read error is possible. The rearrangement uses TRBV27 and TRBJ1-5; TRBD1 agrees at 10 bases. The CDR3 is made up of 15 amino acids. Per germline, CDR1 MNHEY and CDR2 SMNVEV (reference sequence). The CDR3: CASSPDRGSNQHQHF. The CDR3 DNA sequence: TGTGCCAGCAGTCCGGACAGGGGGAGCAATCAGCACCAGCATTTT.

Of note for this clonotype: The germline gene is not matched at one end of the junction; a read error may be the cause. This rearrangement joins TRBV5-1 to TRBJ2-1; maybe TRBD1 (6 bases). The germline gives CDR1 SGHRS, CDR2 YFSETQ. CDR3 length equals 15 residues. The CDR3 loop is CTSGSIQGSYNEQFF. The CDR3 bases are TGCACCAGCGGTTCCATACAGGGTTCCTACAATGAGCAGTTCTTC.

The chain uses TRBV6-2 or TRBV6-3 and TRBJ1-1; D ambiguous. CDR3 length: 14 amino acids. The germline V gene has CDR1 MNHEY and CDR2 SVGEGT. V lost 7 bases and J lost 8, with 20 bases in between. As DNA, the CDR3 is TGTGCCAGCACTTTCCCCACGGGGTCCGGGGAAGCTTTCTTT. This sequence encodes CASTFPTGSGEAFF.

The chain is built from TRBV29-1 and TRBJ2-1, with TRBD2 matching 8 bases. The junction had 4 bases not matched to a gene; V was cut back by 7 bases and J by 8 bases. The CDR3 is 11 amino acids. Germline loops: CDR1 SQVTM, CDR2 ANQGSEA. CDR3 in amino acids: CSGSGSDEQFF. The CDR3 DNA is TGCAGCGGGAGCGGGAGTGATGAGCAGTTCTTC.

This clonotype was detected ten times or more. The chain carries TRBV7-6 and TRBJ2-1; a weak D match, TRBD2 (6 bases). The CDR3 is 14 residues long. CDR1 is SGHVS and CDR2 is FNYEAQ in the germline V gene. V was shortened by 4 bases and J by 6 bases, with 13 bases between the two germline ends. The CDR3 DNA sequence: TGTGCCAGCAGCTACCGGGACTCTCGCAATGAGCAGTTCTTC. Its protein product is CASSYRDSRNEQFF.

This chain links TRBV7-3 with TRBJ1-2; 9 bases align to TRBD1. The V gene end was trimmed by 3 bases and the J gene end by 7 bases; junction bases not matched to a gene: 3. This CDR3 is 13 amino acids long. Germline-derived CDR1 and CDR2 are SGHTA and FQGTGA. The CDR3 loop is CASSFTGGVGYTF. In DNA, the CDR3 is TGTGCCAGCAGCTTTACAGGGGGCGTTGGCTACACCTTC.

V usage is TRBV27 and J usage is TRBJ2-2, with 10 bases fitting TRBD1. CDR3 length: 16 residues. V dropped 6 bases and J dropped 6; count of bases not matched to a gene: 10. Germline CDR1 is MNHEY and CDR2 is SMNVEV (reference sequence). The CDR3 here is CASRPSDRGTPGELFF. The CDR3 bases are TGTGCCAGCAGGCCCTCGGACAGGGGGACGCCCGGGGAGCTGTTTTTT.

V and J are TRBV4-3 and TRBJ1-1, with 10 positions matching TRBD1. V was clipped by 0 bases and J by 4 bases; unmatched bases: 5. This CDR3 is built from 16 residues. In germline, CDR1 is LGHNA, CDR2 YSLEER. The CDR3 bases are TGCGCCAGCAGCCAAGATCGGACAGGGGGAGGCACTGAAGCTTTCTTT. Amino acid sequence: CASSQDRTGGGTEAFF.

The gene calls are TRBV3-1 and TRBJ2-5; D gene unclear. With 3 bases removed from V and 1 base from J, the gap between germline ends came to 12 bases. Germline V gene lookup returns CDR1 LGHDT and CDR2 YNNKEL (reference sequence). The CDR3 spans 15 residues. CDR3 region: CASSHLLESQETQYF. For the CDR3, the DNA is TGTGCCAGCAGCCACCTGCTCGAGTCCCAAGAGACCCAGTACTTC.

This clonotype has more than one count but fewer than ten. This chain links TRBV6-1 with TRBJ2-1; possible D gene TRBD2, 5 bases. V was trimmed by 2 bases and J by 9 bases, leaving 17 bases between them. There are 15 residues in the CDR3. CDR1 and CDR2 (germline): MNHNS, SASEGT. The DNA of the CDR3 is TGTGCCAGCAGTGAATATGGCGATATAGGGAGTGAGCAGTTCTTC. It encodes CASSEYGDIGSEQFF.

This clonotype has more than one count but fewer than ten. CDR3 sequence reads: CASSLRLETPTGEQYF. In DNA form, the CDR3 reads TGTGCCAGCAGTTTACGGTTGGAGACACCAACGGGGGAGCAGTACTTC. The J gene is TRBJ2-7, the V gene TRBV12-3 or TRBV12-4; a weak D match, TRBD2 (5 bases). The CDR3 runs 16 residues. V was clipped by 2 bases and J by 7 bases, with 21 bases between them.

The sample holds a few counts of this clonotype. This chain joins TRBV27 and TRBJ2-7, with 8 bases matching TRBD2. The V gene's germline CDR1 is MNHEY and CDR2 SMNVEV (reference sequence). This CDR3 has 14 amino acids. Germline trimming cut 3 bases from V and 0 bases from J; bases unmatched to any gene: 1. The CDR3 DNA reads as TGTGCCAGCAGTTTTGGGACTAGCTCCTACGAGCAGTACTTC. This sequence encodes CASSFGTSSYEQYF.

This clonotype was observed many times. The chain recombines TRBV29-1 with TRBJ1-2; TRBD1 matches at 7 bases. Germline V gene lookup returns CDR1 SQVTM and CDR2 ANQGSEA. Trimming took 7 bases from V and 7 from J; bases not matched to a gene: 9. This CDR3 region has 12 residues. Here the CDR3 reads CSAGTAGVGYTF. CDR3 DNA: TGCAGCGCCGGGACAGCAGGGGTTGGCTACACCTTC.

The chain carries TRBV27 and TRBJ1-1; D is ambiguous. V was pared by 7 bases and J by 1 base, with 22 bases between. The CDR3 covers 17 residues. Germline CDR1 is MNHEY and CDR2 is SMNVEV (reference sequence). The CDR3 reads CASNTPWGTKGNTEAFF. As DNA, the CDR3 is TGTGCCAGCAACACCCCATGGGGAACAAAGGGGAACACTGAAGCTTTCTTT.

This clonotype appeared a single time. CDR3 protein: CASKPGQVQETQYF. In DNA form, the CDR3 reads TGTGCCAGCAAACCGGGACAGGTCCAAGAGACCCAGTACTTC. The V and J genes are TRBV12-3 or TRBV12-4 and TRBJ2-5; 8 bases are a match to TRBD1. V gave up 7 bases and J gave up 1 base; unmatched junction bases: 5. The length of the CDR3 is 14 residues.

The chain carries TRBV11-1 and TRBJ2-4, with D possibly being TRBD1 (6 bases). The CDR3 covers 14 residues. The germline V gene encodes CDR1 SGHAT and CDR2 FQDESV (reference sequence). Deletions cut 7 bases from V and 9 bases from J, with 19 bases between. The DNA of the CDR3 is TGTGCCAGCACCGACGTAGGGGGTAGGGGCATTCAGTACTTC. Protein: CASTDVGGRGIQYF.

Turning to this clonotype: One end of the junction is discordant with germline, which a read error may explain. This rearrangement joins TRBV7-6 to TRBJ2-2; 14 bases are shared with TRBD2. Looked up from germline, CDR1 is SGHVS and CDR2 is FNYEAQ. CDR3 length: 19 amino acids. CDR3 protein: CASSLYTGTSGGVTGELLF. The CDR3 DNA reads as TGTGCCAGCAGCTTGTATACTGGGACTAGCGGGGGAGTAACCGGGGAGCTGCTTTTT.

This clonotype has a handful of counts. The chain recombines TRBV14 with TRBJ2-2, with TRBD1 matching over 7 bases. Trimming at V came to 4 bases and at J to 6 bases, leaving 11 bases not matched to a gene. This CDR3 contains 16 residues. CDR1 is SGHDN, CDR2 FVKESK, per germline. The CDR3 nucleotides read TGTGCCAGCAGCCCTGACAGGGATGTTTGGTCCGGGGAGCTGTTTTTT. Encoded protein: CASSPDRDVWSGELFF.

V usage is TRBV6-2 or TRBV6-3 and J usage is TRBJ2-4, with a tentative D call TRBD2 (5 bases). The CDR3 is 16 residues long. Germline-derived CDR1 and CDR2 are MNHEY and SVGEGT. The V gene lost 0 bases and the J gene lost 2 bases, with 11 bases spanning the gap. The CDR3 sequence is CASSYSTGLTKNIQYF. The DNA for the CDR3 is TGTGCCAGCAGTTACTCGACGGGGTTGACCAAAAACATTCAGTACTTC.

This clonotype was recorded many times. The rearrangement links TRBV19 to TRBJ2-2; D ambiguous. The germline V gene has CDR1 LNHDA and CDR2 SQIVND (reference sequence). This CDR3 comprises 14 residues. V was cut by 10 bases and J by 5 bases, with 17 bases left in between. CDR3 residues: CATSTALGTGELFF. Here the CDR3 DNA reads TGTGCCACCTCGACCGCCTTGGGGACCGGGGAGCTGTTTTTT.

This clonotype was recorded at least ten times. This chain uses TRBV7-9 with TRBJ1-1; 9 bases agree with TRBD1. Germline values: CDR1 SEHNR, CDR2 FQNEAQ (reference sequence). This CDR3 is built from 12 residues. Losses at the gene ends were 7 bases for V and 8 bases for J; bases not matched to a gene: 5. CDR3 region: CASTGQGKEAFF. CDR3 nucleotides: TGTGCCAGCACCGGACAGGGGAAAGAAGCTTTCTTT.

This clonotype was counted ten times or more. The chain joins TRBV4-3 to TRBJ1-4; D gene uncertain. V gave up 1 base and J gave up 0 bases, with 15 bases separating them. The germline V gene encodes CDR1 LGHNA and CDR2 YSLEER. The length of the CDR3 is 18 residues. The CDR3 sequence: CASSQGLSPLATNEKLFF. The CDR3 coding sequence is TGCGCCAGCAGCCAAGGGCTAAGCCCCCTTGCAACTAATGAAAAACTGTTTTTT.

The rearrangement uses TRBV27 and TRBJ1-1, with no clear D. Trimming stripped 4 bases from V and 1 base from J, with 19 bases between. The length of the CDR3 is 17 residues. Germline V gene lookup returns CDR1 MNHEY and CDR2 SMNVEV (reference sequence). This chain's CDR3 is CASSSRREGPQNTEAFF. DNA of the CDR3: TGTGCCAGCAGTTCTAGAAGAGAAGGGCCCCAGAACACTGAAGCTTTCTTT.

The chain employs TRBV4-1 and TRBJ2-7, with 9 bases identical to TRBD2. CDR3 length: 14 residues. J lost 6 bases, V lost 1 base, and 4 bases had no gene match. The germline V gene encodes CDR1 MGHRA and CDR2 YSYEKL. CDR3 region: CASSQGSSGIEQYF. CDR3 DNA: TGCGCCAGCAGCCAAGGCTCTAGCGGGATCGAGCAGTACTTC.